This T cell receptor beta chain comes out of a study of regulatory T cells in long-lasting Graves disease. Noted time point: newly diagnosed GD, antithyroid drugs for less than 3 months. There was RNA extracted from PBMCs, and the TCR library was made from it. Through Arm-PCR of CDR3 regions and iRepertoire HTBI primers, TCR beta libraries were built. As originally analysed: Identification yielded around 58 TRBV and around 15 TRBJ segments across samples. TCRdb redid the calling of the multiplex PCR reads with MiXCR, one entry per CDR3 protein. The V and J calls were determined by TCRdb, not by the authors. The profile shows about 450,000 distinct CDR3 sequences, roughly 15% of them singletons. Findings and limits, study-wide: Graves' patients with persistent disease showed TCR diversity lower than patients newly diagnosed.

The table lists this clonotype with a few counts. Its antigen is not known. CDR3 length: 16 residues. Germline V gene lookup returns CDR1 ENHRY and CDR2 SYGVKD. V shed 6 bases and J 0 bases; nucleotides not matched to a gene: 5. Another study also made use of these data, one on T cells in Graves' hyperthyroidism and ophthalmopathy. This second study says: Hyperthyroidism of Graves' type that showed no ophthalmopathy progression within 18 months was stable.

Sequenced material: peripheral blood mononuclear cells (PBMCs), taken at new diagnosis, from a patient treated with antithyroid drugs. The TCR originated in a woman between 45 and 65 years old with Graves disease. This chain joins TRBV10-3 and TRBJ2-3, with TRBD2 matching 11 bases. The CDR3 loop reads CAISWTSGPSTDTQYF. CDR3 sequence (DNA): TGTGCCATCAGCTGGACTAGCGGGCCTAGCACAGATACGCAGTATTTT.